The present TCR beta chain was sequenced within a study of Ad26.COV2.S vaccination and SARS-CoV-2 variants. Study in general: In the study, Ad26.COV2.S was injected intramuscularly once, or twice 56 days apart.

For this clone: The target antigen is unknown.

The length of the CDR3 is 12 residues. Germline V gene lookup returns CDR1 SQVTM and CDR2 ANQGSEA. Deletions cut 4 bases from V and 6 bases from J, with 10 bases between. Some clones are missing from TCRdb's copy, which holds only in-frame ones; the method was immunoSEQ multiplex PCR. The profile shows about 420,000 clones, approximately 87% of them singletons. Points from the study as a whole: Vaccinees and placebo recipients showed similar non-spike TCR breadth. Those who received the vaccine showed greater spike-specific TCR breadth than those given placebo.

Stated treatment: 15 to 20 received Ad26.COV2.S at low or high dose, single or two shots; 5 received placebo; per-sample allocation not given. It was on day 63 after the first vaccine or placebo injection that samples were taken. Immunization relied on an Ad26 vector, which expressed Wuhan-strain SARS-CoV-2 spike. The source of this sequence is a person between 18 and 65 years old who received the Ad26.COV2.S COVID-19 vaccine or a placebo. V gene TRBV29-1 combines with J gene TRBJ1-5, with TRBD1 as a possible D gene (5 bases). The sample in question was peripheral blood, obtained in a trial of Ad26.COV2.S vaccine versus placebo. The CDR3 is CSVAQGTQPQHF. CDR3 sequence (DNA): TGCAGCGTTGCTCAGGGAACTCAGCCCCAGCATTTT.